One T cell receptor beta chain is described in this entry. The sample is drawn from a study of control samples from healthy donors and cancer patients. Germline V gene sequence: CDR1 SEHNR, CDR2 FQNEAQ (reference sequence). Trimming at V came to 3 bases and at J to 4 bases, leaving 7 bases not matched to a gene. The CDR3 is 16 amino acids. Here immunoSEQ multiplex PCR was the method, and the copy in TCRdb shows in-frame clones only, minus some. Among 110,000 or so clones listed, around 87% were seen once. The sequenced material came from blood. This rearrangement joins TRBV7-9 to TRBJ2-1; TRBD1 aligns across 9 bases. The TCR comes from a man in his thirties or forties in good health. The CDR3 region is CASSFLTGTGYNEQFF. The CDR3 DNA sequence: TGTGCCAGCAGCTTCCTAACCGGGACAGGGTACAATGAGCAGTTCTTC.